Below are 32 T cell receptor beta chains sequenced from a single sample in a study of glioma-infiltrating T cells after dendritic cell vaccination. Sequenced by immunoSEQ multiplex PCR; TCRdb stores in-frame clones only, minus some. The sample contains approximately 99,000 clones, about 85% of which appear only once. Stated time point: after dendritic cell vaccination, including at tumor progression/relapse. Source: blood, taken after dendritic cell vaccination. The receptors originated from a human donor with glioblastoma.

This chain joins TRBV18 and TRBJ2-3, with D maybe TRBD1 (6 bases). V was clipped by 5 bases and J by 2 bases, with 17 bases between them. This CDR3 spans 16 amino acids. Germline V gene sequence: CDR1 KGHSH, CDR2 LQKENI. The CDR3 loop is CASSSAGLGATDTQYF. CDR3 nucleotide sequence: TGTGCCAGCTCATCGGCTGGTTTGGGGGCCACAGATACGCAGTATTTT.

This clone was seen a handful of times. The chain joins TRBV28 to TRBJ2-1; D might be TRBD1 (5 bases). V was shortened by 7 bases and J by 9 bases, with 19 bases between the two germline ends. This CDR3 region has 14 residues. Germline CDR1 reads MDHEN; CDR2 reads SYDVKM. The CDR3: CASTNPDTGPEQFF. In DNA form, the CDR3 reads TGTGCCAGCACCAACCCAGATACAGGACCTGAGCAGTTCTTC.

The chain is built from TRBV11-2 and TRBJ2-3; tentatively, D is TRBD2 (5 bases). Germline V CDR1 and CDR2: SGHAT, FQNNGV. Trimming removed 0 bases from V and 2 bases from J, with 12 bases in between. CDR3 length: 16 residues. CDR3 DNA sequence: TGTGCCAGCAGCTTAGATCTACTAGGAGCCACAGATACGCAGTATTTT. This encodes CASSLDLLGATDTQYF.

The rearrangement links TRBV5-1 to TRBJ1-5; TRBD1 matches at 7 bases. V lost 1 base, J lost 6 bases, and 4 bases stayed unmatched. CDR1 is SGHRS, CDR2 YFSETQ, per germline. The CDR3 sequence is 14 residues long. CDR3 protein: CASSLRQGGQPQHF. The CDR3 nucleotides are TGCGCCAGCAGCTTGCGACAGGGTGGTCAGCCCCAGCATTTT.

This clone was seen only a few times. The V and J genes are TRBV30 and TRBJ2-7; 7 bases are shared with TRBD1. Losses at the gene ends were 4 bases for V and 3 bases for J; bases not matched to a gene: 12. CDR1 is GTSNPN, CDR2 SVGIG, per germline (reference sequence). The CDR3 has 15 amino acids. CDR3 nucleotides: TGTGCCTGGACCTGGGCCGGGACAGCCTTCTACGAGCAGTACTTC. This encodes CAWTWAGTAFYEQYF.

The V gene is TRBV19, the J gene TRBJ2-3, with D perhaps matching TRBD2 (5 bases). Germline-derived CDR1 and CDR2 are LNHDA and SQIVND (reference sequence). Trimming stripped 2 bases from V and 4 bases from J, with 19 bases between. The CDR3 covers 17 residues. The CDR3 coding sequence is TGTGCCAGTAGTATACGGAGAGCGGAGGCCGGCTCAGATACGCAGTATTTT. Translating it yields CASSIRRAEAGSDTQYF.

This clone has a count of ten or more. V is TRBV5-8 and J is TRBJ2-3; D is possibly TRBD2 (5 bases). From germline, CDR1 is SGHTS and CDR2 YDEGEE. CDR3 length: 14 amino acids. Between the trimmed V and J ends, which lost 0 bases and 7 bases, there was a span of 12 bases. In nucleotides, the CDR3 is TGTGCCAGCAGCTTGGGTCGGGAAGGGAATACGCAGTATTTT. Residues: CASSLGREGNTQYF.

This clone was found once. The chain links TRBV6-5 to TRBJ1-3; D is perhaps TRBD1 (6 bases). Germline CDR1 and CDR2: MNHEY and SVGAGI. CDR3 size: 14 residues. V was clipped by 2 bases and J by 4 bases, with 9 bases between them. The CDR3 nucleotides read TGTGCCAGCAGTTACGGGGACACAGGAAACACCATATATTTT. Translation gives CASSYGDTGNTIYF.

CDR3 region: CASSVDPTGVGGNTIYF. The CDR3 region has the DNA TGTGCCAGCAGCGTGGACCCGACAGGGGTTGGTGGAAACACCATATATTTT. The rearrangement uses TRBV9 and TRBJ1-3; 8 bases map to TRBD1. The J segment lost 3 bases and the V segment lost 2 bases, leaving 10 bases of the junction unmatched. Germline V gene sequence: CDR1 SGDLS, CDR2 YYNGEE. The CDR3 spans 17 residues.

CDR3 protein: CASSLDRGPYEQYF. CDR3 DNA sequence: TGCGCCAGCAGCTTGGACAGGGGGCCCTACGAGCAGTACTTC. The chain recombines TRBV5-1 with TRBJ2-7; TRBD1 matches 9 bases. Germline V CDR1 and CDR2: SGHRS, YFSETQ. Unmatched junction bases numbered 0, after V lost 0 bases and J lost 2 bases. The CDR3 runs 14 residues. Complete variable domain (other parts from reference TRBV5-1 and TRBJ2-7): KAGVTQTPRYLIKTRGQQVTLSCSPISGHRSVSWYQQTPGQGLQFLFEYFSETQRNKGNFPGRFSGRQFSNSRSEMNVSTLELGDSALYLCASSLDRGPYEQYFGPGTRLTVT.

The chain uses TRBV7-8 and TRBJ2-1; tentative D call: TRBD2 (5 bases). Deletions cut 4 bases from V and 4 bases from J, with 11 bases between. The CDR3 is made up of 14 amino acids. CDR1 and CDR2 from the germline V gene are SGHVS and FQNEAQ. As DNA, the CDR3 is TGTGCCAGCAGCTCAGAGGGTTATTACAATGAGCAGTTCTTC. Translating it yields CASSSEGYYNEQFF.

The chain joins TRBV27 to TRBJ1-4; the D is unclear. CDR3 length: 11 residues. CDR1 and CDR2 (germline): MNHEY, SMNVEV (reference sequence). V was pared by 6 bases and J by 4 bases, with 3 bases between. The CDR3: CASRYNEKLFF. In nucleotides, the CDR3 is TGTGCCAGCAGATATAATGAAAAACTGTTTTTT.

The chain is built from TRBV15 and TRBJ1-1; no firm D call. Germline V CDR1 and CDR2: LNHNV, YYDKDF (reference sequence). The length of the CDR3 is 14 residues. Trimming removed 0 bases from V and 9 bases from J, with 14 bases in between. The CDR3 loop reads CATSRELENSKAFF. The CDR3 DNA follows: TGTGCCACCAGCAGAGAACTCGAGAACTCGAAAGCTTTCTTT.

The gene calls are TRBV29-1 and TRBJ2-1; 8 bases map to TRBD2. CDR3 length equals 15 residues. V lost 2 bases, J lost 4 bases, and 7 bases stayed unmatched. CDR1 and CDR2 (germline): SQVTM, ANQGSEA. In DNA, the CDR3 is TGCAGCGTTGAAAAGGCGGGAGGAGTATACAATGAGCAGTTCTTC. Protein product: CSVEKAGGVYNEQFF.

The CDR3 loop reads CASSEWTPDLSIHF. The CDR3, as DNA: TGCGCCAGCAGTGAGTGGACACCTGATCTCTCCATCCACTTT. The chain carries TRBV10-2 and TRBJ1-6; D is possibly TRBD1 (5 bases). The germline CDR1 and CDR2 sequences are WSHSY and SAAADI. The CDR3 is made up of 14 amino acids. Trimming left V 1 base short and J 17 bases short, with 18 bases between.

The genes are TRBV7-8 and TRBJ2-1, with a possible D match to TRBD2 (7 bases). V shed 1 base and J shed 4 bases, with 20 bases lying between them. Germline CDR1 and CDR2: SGHVS and FQNEAQ. The CDR3 has 18 residues. CDR3 bases: TGTGCCAGCAGCTTAGAGAGGATGAGGACTAGGGGGTACAATGAGCAGTTCTTC. This codes for CASSLERMRTRGYNEQFF.

V usage is TRBV2 and J usage is TRBJ1-6; D is possibly TRBD1 (6 bases). The CDR3 consists of 16 residues. Germline CDR1 and CDR2: SNHLY and FYNNEI. Trimming shortened V by 8 bases and J by 0 bases, and 14 bases separated the two germline ends. As DNA, the CDR3 is TGTGCCAGCGGGGGACATACGAGCTCCTATAATTCACCCCTCCACTTT. It encodes CASGGHTSSYNSPLHF.

This chain connects TRBV27 to TRBJ2-2; 10 bases fit TRBD2. Germline lookup yields CDR1 MNHEY and CDR2 SMNVEV (reference sequence). V lost 5 bases to trimming and J lost 6 bases; unmatched junction nucleotides: 6. CDR3 length equals 15 residues. CDR3 sequence (DNA): TGTGCCAGCAGTCTAAGGCTAGCGGGGGCCGGGGAGCTGTTTTTT. It specifies CASSLRLAGAGELFF.

V gene TRBV19 combines with J gene TRBJ1-5, with a weak D call TRBD1 (6 bases). The CDR3 contains 17 residues. Per germline, CDR1 LNHDA and CDR2 SQIVND (reference sequence). With 3 bases removed from V and 2 bases from J, the gap between germline ends came to 17 bases. The DNA of the CDR3 is TGTGCCAGTAGTATGCTTCGGGGGGCTAAGGGCAATCAGCCCCAGCATTTT. Protein sequence: CASSMLRGAKGNQPQHF.

The chain carries TRBV6-5 and TRBJ2-1, with a tentative D call TRBD1 (6 bases). Germline CDR1 is MNHEY and CDR2 is SVGAGI. This CDR3 spans 12 amino acids. Trimming shortened V by 2 bases and J by 7 bases, and 6 bases separated the two germline ends. DNA of the CDR3: TGTGCCAGCAGTTACAGGGGGAATGAGCAGTTCTTC. It translates to CASSYRGNEQFF.

The chain uses TRBV5-1 and TRBJ2-7; D may be TRBD2 (5 bases). From germline, CDR1 is SGHRS and CDR2 YFSETQ. Trimming shortened V by 7 bases and J by 2 bases, and 13 bases separated the two germline ends. This CDR3 spans 13 amino acids. CDR3 DNA sequence: TGCGCCAGCGAACTAGAGGGAACCTACGAGCAGTACTTC. It specifies CASELEGTYEQYF.

This clone was observed a single time. V is TRBV6-1 and J is TRBJ1-2; possibly TRBD1 for D (5 bases). Germline CDR1 and CDR2: MNHNS and SASEGT. The V gene lost 2 bases and the J gene lost 4 bases, with 11 bases spanning the gap. CDR3 length: 14 amino acids. CDR3 in amino acids: CASSEQGSSYGYTF. The DNA of the CDR3 is TGTGCCAGCAGTGAACAGGGTTCTTCCTATGGCTACACCTTC.

The rearrangement uses TRBV18 and TRBJ1-2; TRBD1 might be the D (6 bases). This CDR3 is 13 amino acids long. Trimming stripped 6 bases from V and 6 bases from J, with 14 bases between. Per germline, CDR1 KGHSH and CDR2 LQKENI. In DNA, the CDR3 is TGTGCCAGCTCCAGGACGGGGGGCGATGGCTACACCTTC. Translated, it gives CASSRTGGDGYTF.

This sequence joins TRBV27 and TRBJ1-1; a weak D match, TRBD1 (6 bases). Germline CDR1 reads MNHEY; CDR2 reads SMNVEV (reference sequence). V dropped 6 bases and J dropped 5 bases, with 16 bases sitting between them. This CDR3 comprises 14 residues. The CDR3 sequence is CASRAWGRTTEAFF. For the CDR3, the DNA is TGTGCCAGCAGGGCGTGGGGGCGTACAACTGAAGCTTTCTTT.

The J gene is TRBJ2-1, the V gene TRBV5-1; 7 positions agree with TRBD2. V gave up 2 bases and J gave up 4 bases; unmatched junction bases: 9. The CDR3 spans 16 residues. Looked up from germline, CDR1 is SGHRS and CDR2 is YFSETQ. The CDR3 coding sequence is TGCGCCAGCAGCTTAACCTCGAGCGGGATGTACAATGAGCAGTTCTTC. Amino acid sequence: CASSLTSSGMYNEQFF.

The gene calls are TRBV6-6 and TRBJ2-5; TRBD1 matches at 8 bases. Trimming removed 6 bases from V and 4 bases from J; junction bases left unmatched: 4. The CDR3 is made up of 13 amino acids. Germline CDR1 MNHNY, CDR2 SVGAGI (reference sequence). The CDR3 DNA is TGTGCCAGCAGACCTCAGGGGGCAGAGACCCAGTACTTC. Translated, it gives CASRPQGAETQYF.

The chain is built from TRBV2 and TRBJ1-2; 7 bases match TRBD1. V shed 3 bases and J 3 bases; nucleotides not matched to a gene: 7. CDR1 is SNHLY and CDR2 is FYNNEI in the germline V gene. The CDR3 has 15 residues. CDR3 amino acids: CASSEHRGLDYGYTF. The CDR3 nucleotides read TGTGCCAGCAGTGAGCACAGGGGATTGGACTATGGCTACACCTTC. The full variable domain, with the rest looked up from reference TRBV2 and TRBJ1-2, is EPEVTQTPSHQVTQMGQEVILRCVPISNHLYFYWYRQILGQKVEFLVSFYNNEISEKSEIFDDQFSVERPDGSNFTLKIRSTKLEDSAMYFCASSEHRGLDYGYTFGSGTRLTVV.

In this sample, this clone turned up a few times. The gene calls are TRBV7-2 and TRBJ2-3; tentatively, D is TRBD1 (6 bases). Germline values: CDR1 SGHTA, CDR2 FQGNSA. The CDR3 sequence is 13 residues long. V was pared by 5 bases and J by 3 bases, with 9 bases between. The chain's CDR3 is CASSLGATDTQYF. CDR3 DNA: TGTGCCAGCAGCCTGGGGGCTACAGATACGCAGTATTTT.

The chain combines TRBV19 with TRBJ2-1; 8 nucleotides line up with TRBD2. CDR3 length equals 15 residues. J gave up 2 bases and V 4 bases, and 4 bases lay outside the gene matches. Germline-derived CDR1 and CDR2 are LNHDA and SQIVND (reference sequence). The CDR3 here is CASSTTGGPYNEQFF. The DNA of the CDR3 is TGTGCCAGTAGTACTACGGGGGGGCCCTACAATGAGCAGTTCTTC.

This rearrangement joins TRBV7-8 to TRBJ2-5; the match to TRBD2 covers 9 bases. The CDR3 is 15 amino acids. J lost 4 bases, V lost 3 bases, and 6 bases had no gene match. CDR1 is SGHVS, CDR2 FQNEAQ, per germline. The CDR3 sequence is CASSLVAGVGETQYF. CDR3 coding DNA: TGTGCCAGCAGCTTGGTAGCGGGAGTAGGAGAGACCCAGTACTTC.

This chain links TRBV6-1 with TRBJ1-2; maybe TRBD1 (6 bases). The V end was cut by 11 bases, the J end by 6 bases, with 25 bases between. Germline CDR1 MNHNS, CDR2 SASEGT. The CDR3 is made up of 15 amino acids. Written as DNA, the CDR3 is TGTGCCGGATTCTCAAACAGGGAAGGGTTAGATGGCTACACCTTC. This sequence encodes CAGFSNREGLDGYTF.

This chain joins TRBV6-1 and TRBJ2-6, with D unresolved. From germline, CDR1 is MNHNS and CDR2 SASEGT. The CDR3 is 12 amino acids. Trimming removed 10 bases at V and 4 bases at J, with 8 bases between. CDR3 residues: CATSIGANVLTF. The DNA of the CDR3 is TGTGCCACCTCTATAGGGGCCAACGTCCTGACTTTC.